Shown below are 32 T cell receptor beta chains from a single sample sequenced in a study of blood T cell repertoires in COVID-19. Libraries were prepared by immunoSEQ multiplex PCR; TCRdb keeps only in-frame clonotypes and omits some of them. The table shows a few hundred thousand clones, with around nine tenths occurring only once. Sample: peripheral blood. All receptors come from a man younger than 30 with COVID-19, enrolled during active disease.

The chain uses TRBV7-9 and TRBJ2-1; 11 positions agree with TRBD2. The V and J ends lost 4 bases and 3 bases, in that order; junction bases with no gene match: 14. Germline values: CDR1 SEHNR, CDR2 FQNEAQ (reference sequence). The CDR3 has 19 amino acids. The CDR3 loop is CASSSSGRSPPLNYNEQFF. The CDR3 region has the DNA TGTGCCAGCAGCTCTAGCGGGAGGTCCCCTCCTCTCAACTACAATGAGCAGTTCTTC.

This chain uses TRBV5-6 with TRBJ2-3; 8 bases map to TRBD2. V was pared by 2 bases and J by 2 bases, with 4 bases of the junction left unmatched. Germline V gene sequence: CDR1 SGHDT, CDR2 YYEEEE. This CDR3 spans 15 amino acids. This chain's CDR3 is CASSLAGLDTDTQYF. The CDR3 DNA follows: TGTGCCAGCAGCTTAGCGGGACTAGACACAGATACGCAGTATTTT.

The genes are TRBV28 and TRBJ2-5; 12 positions match TRBD1. The CDR3 runs 16 residues. Per germline, CDR1 MDHEN and CDR2 SYDVKM. The V segment lost 6 bases and the J segment 5 bases; nucleotides outside the gene matches: 10. CDR3 sequence (DNA): TGTGCCAGCAGGCCCGACGGGACAGGGGGCCGGGAGACCCAGTACTTC. The encoded protein is CASRPDGTGGRETQYF.

V and J are TRBV9 and TRBJ1-2; D is perhaps TRBD1 (6 bases). Trimming shortened V by 0 bases and J by 4 bases, and 7 bases separated the two germline ends. This CDR3 has 13 residues. CDR1 is SGDLS and CDR2 is YYNGEE in the germline V gene. CDR3 loop: CASSVADSYGYTF. The CDR3 DNA follows: TGTGCCAGCAGCGTAGCGGACAGCTATGGCTACACCTTC.

The genes are TRBV12-3 or TRBV12-4 and TRBJ2-5; TRBD1 might be the D (6 bases). V dropped 10 bases and J dropped 7 bases, with 19 bases sitting between them. The CDR3 runs to 13 residues. The chain's CDR3 is CAINRDATGTQYF. Here the CDR3 DNA reads TGTGCCATAAACAGGGACGCAACGGGGACCCAGTACTTC.

This chain uses TRBV5-4 with TRBJ2-5, with 9 positions matching TRBD2. The CDR3 runs to 16 residues. The junction had 10 bases not matched to a gene; V was cut back by 3 bases and J by 4 bases. Germline CDR1 SGHNT, CDR2 YYREEE (reference sequence). The CDR3 reads CASSSPAGGAGETQYF. DNA for the CDR3: TGTGCCAGCAGCTCACCAGCGGGGGGAGCCGGAGAGACCCAGTACTTC.

V usage is TRBV5-6 and J usage is TRBJ2-2, with 8 bases matching TRBD2. From germline, CDR1 is SGHDT and CDR2 YYEEEE. This CDR3 is 15 amino acids long. After removal of 4 bases from V and 5 bases from J, the junction contained 7 bases not matched to a gene. In DNA form, the CDR3 reads TGTGCCAGCAGCCCGGGACTAGGGGGGACCGGGGAGCTGTTTTTT. It translates to CASSPGLGGTGELFF.

V is TRBV7-8 and J is TRBJ1-5; 9 bases line up with TRBD1. V was clipped by 2 bases and J by 3 bases; unmatched bases: 5. Germline-derived CDR1 and CDR2 are SGHVS and FQNEAQ. The CDR3 has 16 amino acids. Here the CDR3 reads CASSLIGTGTNQPQHF. The CDR3 DNA sequence: TGTGCCAGCAGCTTAATCGGGACAGGGACCAATCAGCCCCAGCATTTT.

CDR3: CASSQDSGVGTQYF. As DNA, the CDR3 is TGTGCCAGCAGCCAAGATTCGGGGGTCGGCACGCAGTATTTT. The chain couples TRBV3-1 (or the pseudogene TRBV3-2) to TRBJ2-3; D is perhaps TRBD2 (6 bases). This CDR3 is 14 amino acids long. V gave up 0 bases and J gave up 9 bases, with 13 bases separating them. Germline V lookup: CDR1 LGHDT, CDR2 YNNKEL (reference sequence).

The V and J genes are TRBV5-1 and TRBJ2-3; 8 nucleotides agree with TRBD1. Germline CDR1 and CDR2: SGHRS and YFSETQ. The CDR3 length is 15 residues. The J segment lost 6 bases and the V segment lost 0 bases, leaving 6 bases of the junction unmatched. The CDR3 protein is CASSLVGTGGDTQYF. The CDR3 nucleotides read TGCGCCAGCAGCTTGGTCGGGACAGGCGGGGATACGCAGTATTTT.

The rearrangement joins TRBV3-1 (or the pseudogene TRBV3-2) to TRBJ1-6; D is possibly TRBD1 (6 bases). CDR1 LGHDT and CDR2 YNNKEL come from the germline V gene (reference sequence). V dropped 1 base and J dropped 6 bases, with 10 bases sitting between them. The CDR3 length is 15 residues. CDR3 DNA sequence: TGTGCCAGCAGCCAAGGGGACATTAGTAATTCACCCCTCCACTTT. Protein: CASSQGDISNSPLHF.

V gene TRBV3-1 (or the pseudogene TRBV3-2) combines with J gene TRBJ2-7; TRBD2 aligns across 7 bases. V lost 10 bases, J lost 4 bases, and 10 bases stayed unmatched. CDR3 size: 13 residues. Germline V lookup: CDR1 LGHDT, CDR2 YNNKEL (reference sequence). CDR3 region: CATSGLGVYEQYF. The CDR3 DNA reads as TGTGCCACATCAGGACTAGGGGTTTACGAGCAGTACTTC.

This chain joins TRBV5-1 and TRBJ1-2; no reliable D call. The CDR3 covers 15 residues. V was trimmed by 4 bases and J by 6 bases, leaving 19 bases between them. The germline V gene has CDR1 SGHRS and CDR2 YFSETQ. CDR3 protein: CASSLSLAGVDGYTF. CDR3 DNA: TGCGCCAGCAGCCTCAGTCTAGCCGGAGTCGATGGCTACACCTTC. The variable domain in full, with the rest retrieved from reference TRBV5-1 and TRBJ1-2, is KAGVTQTPRYLIKTRGQQVTLSCSPISGHRSVSWYQQTPGQGLQFLFEYFSETQRNKGNFPGRFSGRQFSNSRSEMNVSTLELGDSALYLCASSLSLAGVDGYTFGSGTRLTVV.

This clone has just one count. The gene calls are TRBV29-1 and TRBJ1-2; possible D gene TRBD1, 6 bases. The CDR3 runs to 14 residues. Per germline, CDR1 SQVTM and CDR2 ANQGSEA. Between the trimmed V and J ends, which lost 0 bases and 3 bases, there was a span of 11 bases. The CDR3 loop is CSVEEGAVYYGYTF. DNA for the CDR3: TGCAGCGTTGAAGAGGGGGCAGTCTACTATGGCTACACCTTC.

The chain links TRBV12-3 or TRBV12-4 to TRBJ2-3; D not certain. V lost 6 bases, J lost 3 bases, and 10 bases lay in between. The CDR3 length is 13 residues. The CDR3 coding sequence is TGTGCCAGCAGCCCCGCAGGTACAGATACGCAGTATTTT. Its translation is CASSPAGTDTQYF.

This sequence joins TRBV7-9 and TRBJ1-1; 8 bases fit TRBD1. With 5 bases clipped from V and 3 bases from J, the junction kept 5 bases outside the gene matches. The CDR3 runs 14 residues. Germline lookup yields CDR1 SEHNR and CDR2 FQNEAQ (reference sequence). The CDR3 nucleotides are TGTGCCAGCAGCGGACAGGGCTGGGACACTGAAGCTTTCTTT. Translation gives CASSGQGWDTEAFF.

The chain combines TRBV20-1 with TRBJ1-2; no firm D call. V gave up 6 bases and J gave up 3 bases, with 8 bases separating them. The CDR3 spans 11 residues. Germline assignment: CDR1 DFQATT and CDR2 SNEGSKA (reference sequence). Here the CDR3 DNA reads TGCAGTGCCTCAGAGGACTATGGCTACACCTTC. Amino acid sequence: CSASEDYGYTF.

The chain has TRBV6-5 and TRBJ2-7; 10 bases match TRBD2. This CDR3 comprises 15 residues. Trimming took 0 bases from V and 3 from J; bases not matched to a gene: 2. CDR1 is MNHEY, CDR2 SVGAGI, per germline. DNA of the CDR3: TGTGCCAGCAGTTACTCTCTAGCGGGAGTCTACGAGCAGTACTTC. This gives the protein CASSYSLAGVYEQYF.

The chain joins TRBV5-6 to TRBJ2-7; 10 bases are shared with TRBD2. V shed 4 bases, J shed 2 bases, and the junction held 9 bases outside the gene matches. Germline CDR1 and CDR2: SGHDT and YYEEEE. The CDR3 extends over 16 amino acids. The CDR3 sequence: CASSGTSGTGAYEQYF. DNA of the CDR3: TGTGCCAGCAGCGGTACTAGCGGGACTGGTGCCTACGAGCAGTACTTC.

V is TRBV5-1 and J is TRBJ2-1; a weak D match, TRBD2 (5 bases). The germline V gene has CDR1 SGHRS and CDR2 YFSETQ. With 7 bases removed from V and 2 bases from J, the gap between germline ends came to 13 bases. This CDR3 region has 14 residues. The CDR3 loop is CASRWEYPYNEQFF. CDR3 sequence (DNA): TGCGCCAGCCGGTGGGAGTACCCCTACAATGAGCAGTTCTTC.

V is TRBV19 and J is TRBJ2-1, with 8 bases fitting TRBD1. The CDR3 runs 16 residues. The V gene's germline CDR1 is LNHDA and CDR2 SQIVND (reference sequence). The V segment lost 1 base and the J segment 6 bases; nucleotides outside the gene matches: 8. The CDR3 coding sequence is TGTGCCAGTAGTATAGTTGGGACAGGAGACTCCAATGAGCAGTTCTTC. It yields the protein CASSIVGTGDSNEQFF.

The chain employs TRBV19 and TRBJ1-3; D call uncertain. This CDR3 spans 16 amino acids. CDR1 LNHDA and CDR2 SQIVND come from the germline V gene (reference sequence). V was trimmed by 2 bases and J by 0 bases, leaving 11 bases between them. The CDR3 region is CASSILGGISGNTIYF. The DNA of the CDR3 is TGTGCCAGTAGTATATTGGGCGGGATCTCTGGAAACACCATATATTTT.

This sequence joins TRBV30 and TRBJ2-1, with no clear D. The CDR3 is 13 residues long. Trimming cost V 1 base and J 5 bases, with 9 bases left between them. The V gene's germline CDR1 is GTSNPN and CDR2 SVGIG (reference sequence). CDR3 protein: CAWSATADNEQFF. DNA for the CDR3: TGTGCCTGGAGTGCTACAGCAGACAATGAGCAGTTCTTC.

Only a few counts were recorded for this clone. This chain joins TRBV6-5 and TRBJ1-2, with D hard to call. Trimming left V 6 bases short and J 2 bases short, with 10 bases between. Germline values: CDR1 MNHEY, CDR2 SVGAGI. This CDR3 has 13 residues. CDR3 DNA: TGTGCCAGCAGGCGTGAGGAGAACTATGGCTACACCTTC. Translation: CASRREENYGYTF.

The J gene is TRBJ1-1, the V gene TRBV5-4; a possible D gene is TRBD1 (5 bases). CDR3 length: 13 residues. In germline, CDR1 is SGHNT, CDR2 YYREEE (reference sequence). V was clipped by 4 bases and J by 8 bases, with 15 bases between them. CDR3 DNA sequence: TGTGCCAGCAGCGTCCAAGGATCAGGGGAAGCTTTCTTT. Protein: CASSVQGSGEAFF.

The rearrangement links TRBV29-1 to TRBJ2-1; possible D gene TRBD1, 7 bases. CDR1 is SQVTM, CDR2 ANQGSEA, per germline. This CDR3 region has 14 residues. Trimming removed 8 bases at V and 5 bases at J, with 19 bases between. The CDR3, as DNA: TGCAGCACGAGAGGCAGGGGGGTCCACAATGAGCAGTTCTTC. It encodes CSTRGRGVHNEQFF.

This chain connects TRBV11-2 to TRBJ2-2, with D uncertain. The CDR3 is made up of 15 amino acids. Per the germline V gene, CDR1 is SGHAT and CDR2 is FQNNGV. The V end was cut by 7 bases, the J end by 7 bases, with 19 bases between. CDR3 in amino acids: CASNPYSRVSGELFF. The CDR3 DNA is TGTGCCAGCAACCCTTACTCCCGGGTCAGCGGGGAGCTGTTTTTT.

The V gene is TRBV30, the J gene TRBJ1-2, with D possibly matching TRBD1 (5 bases). CDR3 size: 16 residues. CDR1 GTSNPN and CDR2 SVGIG come from the germline V gene (reference sequence). V lost 1 base and J 7 bases, leaving 22 bases between the germline ends. The CDR3, as DNA: TGTGCCTGGAGTGCAAAACCCCAAAGGGGCGGTGGTGGCTACACCTTC. Encoded protein: CAWSAKPQRGGGGYTF.

The chain uses TRBV5-1 and TRBJ2-3, with 14 bases lining up with TRBD2. V shed 5 bases, J shed 4 bases, and the junction held 9 bases outside the gene matches. Per the germline V gene, CDR1 is SGHRS and CDR2 is YFSETQ. The length of the CDR3 is 17 residues. The CDR3 spells CASRAWTSGGRSDTQYF. CDR3 DNA sequence: TGCGCCAGCAGGGCCTGGACTAGCGGGGGGAGATCAGATACGCAGTATTTT.

The genes are TRBV19 and TRBJ1-1; D not resolved. The CDR3 is 12 amino acids. CDR1 is LNHDA and CDR2 is SQIVND in the germline V gene (reference sequence). With 6 bases removed from V and 7 bases from J, the gap between germline ends came to 12 bases. As DNA, the CDR3 is TGTGCCAGTAGGTCGGTTTTGCTTGAAGCTTTCTTT. Its translation is CASRSVLLEAFF.

This rearrangement joins TRBV5-4 to TRBJ2-2, with 12 bases identical to TRBD2. J gave up 3 bases and V 4 bases, and 4 bases lay outside the gene matches. CDR1 is SGHNT and CDR2 is YYREEE in the germline V gene (reference sequence). The CDR3 length is 16 residues. The chain's CDR3 is CASSIGTSGYTGELFF. CDR3 DNA: TGTGCCAGCAGCATAGGGACTAGCGGGTACACCGGGGAGCTGTTTTTT.

The chain carries TRBV5-1 and TRBJ2-3, with D perhaps matching TRBD2 (5 bases). The CDR3 length is 15 residues. Germline CDR1 SGHRS, CDR2 YFSETQ. The V and J ends lost 4 bases and 3 bases respectively, with 15 bases between them. CDR3 DNA: TGCGCCAGCAGCCCAGAGCCTGGACTTACAGATACGCAGTATTTT. Amino acids: CASSPEPGLTDTQYF.